The 23 T cell receptor beta chains presented below share a single source sample, sequenced in a study of cytomegalovirus exposure and HLA in healthy donors. PCR amplification relied on 60 Vbeta primers (plus 13 Jbeta primers). This table comes from immunoSEQ multiplex PCR, and its TCRdb copy is limited to in-frame clones, with some not included. The repertoire has 100,000 or so clones, about 70% of them found once; the top ten carry approximately 2.2%. What was sequenced was PBMCs. These receptors came from a human donor in good health.

To note about this clone: At one of its ends the junction is not consistent with the germline gene, which may arise from a read error. The J gene is TRBJ1-2, the V gene TRBV5-1; 7 bases fit TRBD1. This CDR3 spans 14 amino acids. Germline V gene data show CDR1 as SGHRS and CDR2 as YFSETQ. The CDR3 is CASRPGDRVYGYTF. The CDR3 bases are TGCGCCAGCAGACCCGGCGACAGGGTGTATGGGTACACCTTC.

This clone was counted only a few times. The gene calls are TRBV30 and TRBJ2-5, with D possibly being TRBD1 (5 bases). The CDR3 runs 12 residues. V lost 1 base and J 5 bases, leaving 8 bases between the germline ends. Germline V CDR1 and CDR2: GTSNPN, SVGIG (reference sequence). CDR3 amino acids: CAWSARQETQYF. CDR3 DNA sequence: TGTGCCTGGAGTGCTAGACAGGAGACCCAGTACTTC.

The chain couples TRBV4-3 to TRBJ1-6; unclear D gene. CDR1 and CDR2 (germline): LGHNA, YSLEER. The CDR3 totals 14 residues. V lost 0 bases to trimming and J lost 7 bases, with 7 bases between them. The CDR3 loop is CASSQDIQNSPLHF. Here the CDR3 DNA reads TGCGCCAGCAGCCAAGATATACAGAATTCACCCCTCCACTTT.

The gene calls are TRBV6-4 and TRBJ2-2; 8 nucleotides align to TRBD2. With 7 bases clipped from V and 1 base from J, the junction kept 2 bases outside the gene matches. In germline, CDR1 is MRHNA, CDR2 SNTAGT. This CDR3 spans 14 amino acids. The CDR3 DNA is TGTGCCAGCAAAAGCGGGGGGAACACCGGGGAGCTGTTTTTT. The encoded protein is CASKSGGNTGELFF.

This clone was seen a few times. The chain couples TRBV30 to TRBJ1-2; D not certain. CDR1 is GTSNPN and CDR2 is SVGIG in the germline V gene (reference sequence). Trimming cost V 4 bases and J 4 bases, with 10 bases left between them. CDR3 length: 12 amino acids. CDR3 sequence reads: CAWIGGSYGYTF. CDR3 DNA sequence: TGTGCCTGGATTGGAGGTTCCTATGGCTACACCTTC.

This clone was picked up one time. This specimen includes other DNA sequences encoding the same CDR3. The J gene is TRBJ2-6, the V gene TRBV28; TRBD2 is a possible D gene (7 bases). The CDR3 has 15 amino acids. V was clipped by 3 bases and J by 4 bases, with 10 bases between them. CDR1 is MDHEN and CDR2 is SYDVKM in the germline V gene. CDR3 in amino acids: CASSFGGGGANVLTF. CDR3 DNA: TGTGCCAGCAGTTTTGGGGGGGGCGGGGCCAACGTCCTGACTTTC.

This clone was seen only once. This chain joins TRBV9 and TRBJ1-1; D uncertain. The CDR3 is made up of 13 amino acids. V lost 0 bases, J lost 1 base, and 4 bases lay in between. Germline CDR1 reads SGDLS; CDR2 reads YYNGEE. CDR3 in DNA: TGTGCCAGCAGCGTAGAACAGAACACTGAAGCTTTCTTT. The encoded protein is CASSVEQNTEAFF.

This chain connects TRBV5-6 to TRBJ1-3; no clear D. The CDR3 runs to 14 residues. Germline CDR1 reads SGHDT; CDR2 reads YYEEEE. With 3 bases removed from V and 1 base from J, the gap between germline ends came to 8 bases. The CDR3 region has the DNA TGTGCCAGCAGCTCGGTCGAATCTGGAAACACCATATATTTT. Translation: CASSSVESGNTIYF.

This clone has only one observation. The chain carries TRBV13 and TRBJ2-1; TRBD2 matches 10 bases. CDR3 length: 15 residues. Trimming took 5 bases from V and 7 from J; bases not matched to a gene: 8. Germline CDR1 and CDR2: PRHDT and FYEKMQ (reference sequence). CDR3 in amino acids: CASSHWTSGKNEQFF. The CDR3 nucleotides are TGTGCCAGCAGCCACTGGACTAGCGGAAAAAATGAGCAGTTCTTC.

The J gene is TRBJ1-1, the V gene TRBV30; maybe TRBD1 (6 bases). CDR1 and CDR2 from the germline V gene are GTSNPN and SVGIG (reference sequence). V was clipped by 5 bases and J by 4 bases, with 17 bases between them. The CDR3 runs 14 residues. The CDR3 spells CAWGPQGFGTEAFF. The DNA for the CDR3 is TGTGCCTGGGGACCTCAGGGGTTTGGCACTGAAGCTTTCTTT.

The chain combines TRBV19 with TRBJ1-1; unclear D gene. The CDR3 consists of 16 residues. The V end was cut by 2 bases, the J end by 6 bases, with 19 bases between. Germline values: CDR1 LNHDA, CDR2 SQIVND (reference sequence). CDR3 residues: CASSIPRGSLPPEAFF. CDR3 nucleotide sequence: TGTGCCAGTAGTATACCCCGAGGCAGCCTTCCCCCTGAAGCTTTCTTT.

The CDR3: CASSPPSGGTEAFF. The CDR3 region has the DNA TGTGCCAGCTCACCCCCCTCGGGGGGCACTGAAGCTTTCTTT. This rearrangement joins TRBV18 to TRBJ1-1, with a weak D call TRBD1 (5 bases). CDR1 is KGHSH, CDR2 LQKENI, per germline. The V gene lost 3 bases and the J gene lost 4 bases, with 12 bases spanning the gap. The CDR3 consists of 14 residues.

The chain combines TRBV4-3 with TRBJ2-4; D is perhaps TRBD1 (5 bases). Trimming left V 1 base short and J 7 bases short, with 14 bases between. CDR1 and CDR2 (germline): LGHNA, YSLEER. The CDR3 extends over 15 amino acids. DNA of the CDR3: TGCGCCAGCAGCCAAGTAAACAGGCTTGGGAACATTCAGTACTTC. It encodes CASSQVNRLGNIQYF.

The J gene is TRBJ2-3, the V gene TRBV6-6, with a possible D match to TRBD2 (6 bases). The CDR3 extends over 14 amino acids. The germline V gene encodes CDR1 MNHNY and CDR2 SVGAGI (reference sequence). V lost 0 bases and J lost 3, with 7 bases in between. The CDR3 sequence is CASSYSGGTDTQYF. The CDR3 bases are TGTGCCAGCAGTTACTCCGGGGGTACAGATACGCAGTATTTT.

The chain links TRBV18 to TRBJ1-6, with unresolved D. V was pared by 3 bases and J by 3 bases, with 9 bases between. The CDR3 loop spans 15 amino acids. From germline, CDR1 is KGHSH and CDR2 LQKENI. The CDR3 protein is CASSPQENYNSPLHF. The CDR3 DNA follows: TGTGCCAGCTCACCTCAAGAGAACTATAATTCACCCCTCCACTTT.

This sequence joins TRBV28 and TRBJ2-5, with no clear D. The J call could be wrong; TRBJ2-7 is a better fit for the DNA end. The CDR3 totals 12 residues. Germline V CDR1 and CDR2: MDHEN, SYDVKM. The CDR3 is CASRAEAYEQYF. The CDR3 region has the DNA TGTGCCAGCAGAGCTGAGGCCTACGAGCAGTACTTC.

This clone has just a few counts. The J gene is TRBJ2-1, the V gene TRBV6-5; TRBD1 matches at 10 bases. Germline lookup yields CDR1 MNHEY and CDR2 SVGAGI. The CDR3 is made up of 14 amino acids. With 5 bases clipped from V and 3 bases from J, the junction kept 1 base outside the gene matches. The CDR3 protein is CASSRDRGYNEQFF. The CDR3 DNA reads as TGTGCCAGCAGTCGGGACAGGGGCTACAATGAGCAGTTCTTC.

V gene TRBV5-1 combines with J gene TRBJ1-4, with D possibly TRBD1 on 6 matching bases. With 4 bases removed from V and 7 bases from J, the gap between germline ends came to 14 bases. The CDR3 has 14 amino acids. CDR1 is SGHRS and CDR2 is YFSETQ in the germline V gene. CDR3 sequence reads: CASSINTRGEKLFF. The CDR3 bases are TGCGCCAGCAGCATCAACACCAGGGGTGAAAAACTGTTTTTT.

The sample holds one count of this clone. The chain links TRBV27 to TRBJ2-1, with D perhaps TRBD2 (5 bases). Germline lookup yields CDR1 MNHEY and CDR2 SMNVEV (reference sequence). Trimming took 3 bases from V and 6 from J, leaving 12 bases between them. The CDR3 contains 14 residues. The CDR3 protein is CASSFRERSNEQFF. As DNA, the CDR3 is TGTGCCAGCAGTTTTAGAGAGCGGAGCAATGAGCAGTTCTTC.

The chain recombines TRBV27 with TRBJ2-5; TRBD1 is a possible D gene (5 bases). The CDR3 is 14 amino acids. The V gene's germline CDR1 is MNHEY and CDR2 SMNVEV (reference sequence). V was pared by 6 bases and J by 4 bases, with 15 bases between. The CDR3 DNA is TGTGCCAGCAGACCAAGGCTGGGGCCAGAGACCCAGTACTTC. Translating it yields CASRPRLGPETQYF.

The chain uses TRBV28 and TRBJ2-7; D gene ambiguous. CDR3 length: 14 residues. V was pared by 3 bases and J by 1 base, with 10 bases between. Germline CDR1 reads MDHEN; CDR2 reads SYDVKM. The CDR3 sequence: CASSFRAGSYEQYF. For the CDR3, the DNA is TGTGCCAGCAGTTTCCGAGCAGGTTCCTACGAGCAGTACTTC.

This clone appeared a few times. The CDR3 loop reads CASSSPGLAGNEQFF. CDR3 DNA: TGTGCCAGCAGCTCCCCGGGACTAGCGGGCAATGAGCAGTTCTTC. The rearrangement links TRBV11-2 to TRBJ2-1; 12 positions match TRBD2. The CDR3 totals 15 residues. From germline, CDR1 is SGHAT and CDR2 FQNNGV. The junction had 4 bases not matched to a gene; V was cut back by 4 bases and J by 6 bases.

The chain couples TRBV10-1 to TRBJ2-7; 7 positions match TRBD2. Losses at the gene ends were 4 bases for V and 1 base for J; bases not matched to a gene: 4. Germline V gene sequence: CDR1 WNHNN, CDR2 SYGVQD (reference sequence). The length of the CDR3 is 14 residues. The CDR3 sequence is CASSGTSESYEQYF. CDR3 nucleotides: TGCGCCAGCAGTGGCACTAGCGAATCCTACGAGCAGTACTTC.